The 16 T cell receptor beta chains in this list originate from one sample, sequenced in a study of CD8 T cells in Susac syndrome. Random hexamers were used to reverse transcribe an amount of roughly 0.5 to 1 ug RNA. TCRdb reanalysed the immunoSEQ multiplex PCR reads using MiXCR and keeps one entry per CDR3 protein. Here the sample spans 150,000 to 250,000 distinct CDR3 sequences, around 96% being singletons. Sample: CD4+ T cells from PBMCs. Receptors were obtained from a human donor with multiple sclerosis.

The J gene is TRBJ2-3, the V gene TRBV28; 7 bases are a match to TRBD2. The CDR3 spans 14 residues. The V and J ends lost 5 bases and 4 bases, in that order; junction bases with no gene match: 6. Germline loops: CDR1 MDHEN, CDR2 SYDVKM. CDR3 DNA sequence: TGTGCCAGCAGTGAACCGGGACTACCAGATACGCAGTATTTT. Amino acid sequence: CASSEPGLPDTQYF. Using reference TRBV28 and TRBJ2-3 for the parts outside the CDR3, the full variable domain is DVKVTQSSRYLVKRTGEKVFLECVQDMDHENMFWYRQDPGLGLRLIYFSYDVKMKEKGDIPEGYSVSREKKERFSLILESASTNQTSMYLCASSEPGLPDTQYFGPGTRLTVL.

The rearrangement uses TRBV7-9 and TRBJ1-2; 7 positions agree with TRBD1. After removal of 7 bases from V and 3 bases from J, the junction contained 8 bases not matched to a gene. This CDR3 comprises 14 residues. CDR1 and CDR2 from the germline V gene are SEHNR and FQNEAQ (reference sequence). The CDR3 protein is CASTAQGNDYGYTF. CDR3 coding DNA: TGTGCCAGCACCGCACAGGGGAACGACTATGGCTACACCTTC.

The rearrangement links TRBV3-1 to TRBJ1-2, with D unclear. The ends were cut back, 1 base at V and 4 bases at J, with 7 bases in the middle. The germline CDR1 and CDR2 sequences are LGHDT and YNNKEL (reference sequence). The CDR3 contains 13 residues. The CDR3 nucleotides are TGTGCCAGCAGCCAAGGACACCGCTATGGCTACACCTTC. It encodes CASSQGHRYGYTF.

V and J are TRBV2 and TRBJ2-5; D gene ambiguous. V was trimmed by 5 bases and J by 2 bases, leaving 12 bases between them. The CDR3 is 14 residues long. Per germline, CDR1 SNHLY and CDR2 FYNNEI. In nucleotides, the CDR3 is TGTGCCAGCAGTTATCGGACCTCTCAAGAGACCCAGTACTTC. It codes for CASSYRTSQETQYF.

The genes are TRBV12-3 or TRBV12-4 and TRBJ2-1, with a weak D call TRBD2 (5 bases). The CDR3 sequence is 15 residues long. The V and J ends lost 6 bases and 2 bases respectively, with 14 bases between them. The CDR3 nucleotides read TGTGCCAGCAGAGCCGGGGTTAGCGCCTACAATGAGCAGTTCTTC. Its protein is CASRAGVSAYNEQFF.

J is TRBJ2-1 and V is TRBV6-1; D unclear. From germline, CDR1 is MNHNS and CDR2 SASEGT. The CDR3 is made up of 12 amino acids. V shed 1 base and J shed 10 bases, with 8 bases lying between them. The CDR3: CASSEVRKEQFF. The CDR3 nucleotides read TGTGCCAGCAGTGAAGTCAGGAAAGAGCAGTTCTTC.

The CDR3 DNA reads as TGTGCCAGCAGTTACGTTGAGAATACGCAGTATTTT. Encoded protein: CASSYVENTQYF. The chain couples TRBV6-6 to TRBJ2-3; D unresolved. The germline V gene encodes CDR1 MNHNY and CDR2 SVGAGI (reference sequence). The CDR3 has 12 residues. Trimming stripped 2 bases from V and 7 bases from J, with 7 bases between.

The chain carries TRBV4-2 and TRBJ2-1, with D tentatively TRBD1 or TRBD2 (6 bases each). The V gene lost 4 bases and the J gene lost 5 bases, with 18 bases spanning the gap. The CDR3 covers 16 residues. From germline, CDR1 is LGHNA and CDR2 YNFKEQ. DNA for the CDR3: TGTGCCAGCAGCCGAAGGGGGGACGCTCAAGACAATGAGCAGTTCTTC. It codes for CASSRRGDAQDNEQFF.

The chain joins TRBV27 to TRBJ2-3, with D possibly matching TRBD1 (6 bases). This CDR3 has 15 amino acids. V gave up 6 bases and J gave up 7 bases, with 20 bases separating them. Germline V gene sequence: CDR1 MNHEY, CDR2 SMNVEV (reference sequence). This CDR3 reads CASSPIALDSNTQYF. For the CDR3, the DNA is TGTGCCAGCAGCCCTATCGCTTTGGACAGCAATACGCAGTATTTT.

This chain links TRBV5-6 with TRBJ2-5; D possibly corresponds to TRBD1 (6 bases). Trimming removed 0 bases at V and 5 bases at J, with 11 bases between. The CDR3 has 14 amino acids. Germline V gene lookup returns CDR1 SGHDT and CDR2 YYEEEE. CDR3 sequence (DNA): TGTGCCAGCAGCTTGGAACAGGGTATGGAGACCCAGTACTTC. It is translated as CASSLEQGMETQYF.

The V gene is TRBV12-3 or TRBV12-4, the J gene TRBJ1-2; a weak D match, TRBD1 (5 bases). V shed 5 bases and J shed 2 bases, with 12 bases lying between them. The CDR3 loop spans 14 amino acids. The CDR3 nucleotides are TGTGCCAGCAGTCTATCCGACAGAAACTATGGCTACACCTTC. Translating gives CASSLSDRNYGYTF.

The J gene is TRBJ1-1, the V gene TRBV29-1; possible D gene TRBD1, 6 bases. With 4 bases removed from V and 0 bases from J, the gap between germline ends came to 15 bases. Germline values: CDR1 SQVTM, CDR2 ANQGSEA. This CDR3 region has 15 residues. The CDR3 DNA reads TGCAGCGTTGCCCCCGGGGGCTTGGTGAACACTGAAGCTTTCTTT. It is translated as CSVAPGGLVNTEAFF.

This sequence joins TRBV12-3 or TRBV12-4 and TRBJ2-1; TRBD2 aligns across 8 bases. There are 15 residues in the CDR3. Unmatched junction bases numbered 5, after V lost 7 bases and J lost 0 bases. CDR3 DNA: TGTGCCAGCATTCTCGGGACTAGCTCCTACAATGAGCAGTTCTTC. Translating it yields CASILGTSSYNEQFF.

The chain is built from TRBV7-9 and TRBJ2-7; 7 nucleotides agree with TRBD1. Germline values: CDR1 SEHNR, CDR2 FQNEAQ (reference sequence). The V and J ends lost 3 bases and 3 bases, in that order; junction bases with no gene match: 2. CDR3 size: 13 residues. In nucleotides, the CDR3 is TGTGCCAGCAGCTTCGCAGGGGGCTACGAGCAGTACTTC. The encoded protein is CASSFAGGYEQYF.

The chain recombines TRBV15 with TRBJ2-5; no definite D call. The V gene's germline CDR1 is LNHNV and CDR2 YYDKDF (reference sequence). The CDR3 spans 11 residues. V was trimmed by 4 bases and J by 5 bases, leaving 5 bases between them. The CDR3 loop reads CATSNRETQYF. CDR3 nucleotide sequence: TGTGCCACCAGCAACCGCGAGACCCAGTACTTC.

Here the CDR3 reads CASSRQGEETQYF. As DNA, the CDR3 is TGTGCCAGCTCACGACAGGGCGAAGAGACCCAGTACTTC. V is TRBV18 and J is TRBJ2-5, with 7 bases identical to TRBD1. Germline CDR1 is KGHSH and CDR2 is LQKENI. V was clipped by 4 bases and J by 3 bases; unmatched bases: 2. CDR3 size: 13 residues.